This T cell receptor beta chain stems from a study of shared clonotypes between healthy human individuals. Overall study: Donors, aged 18 to 49, were a couple of women and a few men. Whole-study findings and limits: Sampling was confined to blood; repertoires within tissues likely differ.

At the deep level, the assay was run. Unsorted PBMC DNA was run through sequencing on ten immunoSEQ deep assay plates. The method was immunoSEQ multiplex PCR; TCRdb's version includes in-frame clones alone and lacks a portion of them. This table has around 500,000 clones, approximately 82% appearing once. This CDR3 has 15 residues. CDR1 and CDR2 (germline): SGDLS, YYNGEE. The ends were cut back, 5 bases at V and 3 bases at J, with 15 bases in the middle. In the case of this clone: Its target is unknown.

This TCR was recovered from a woman in her 40s in good health. Some clones in this sample may be carry-over from other donors' samples. The chain has TRBV9 and TRBJ1-5, with D tentatively TRBD1 (5 bases). Sequences were obtained from PBMCs. The CDR3 here is CASSIGGVPNQPQHF. The CDR3 nucleotides read TGTGCCAGCAGTATCGGGGGAGTTCCCAATCAGCCCCAGCATTTT.